The next 20 T cell receptor beta chains were all read from a single sample in a study of EBV T-cell therapy then PD-1 blockade in nasopharyngeal carcinoma. These receptors have no identified antigens. Repertoires were generated with immunoSEQ multiplex PCR, while TCRdb's copy carries only in-frame clones and drops some. Counted here are more than 15,000 clones, around four fifths occurring once; the ten biggest clones make up 25% to 35%. Indicated treatment: AdE1-LMPpoly-expanded autologous EBV-specific T-cell therapy followed by anti-PD-1 nivolumab. The specimen was CD8+ T cells from blood, collected at day 0 from a patient whose treatment included autologous EBV-specific T cells and nivolumab. The receptors come from a man in his forties with nasopharyngeal carcinoma.

The V and J genes are TRBV27 and TRBJ2-7; TRBD1 aligns across 7 bases. The V gene's germline CDR1 is MNHEY and CDR2 SMNVEV (reference sequence). This CDR3 is built from 15 residues. The trim removed 6 bases at V and 3 bases at J, leaving 11 bases unmatched. CDR3 sequence (DNA): TGTGCCAGCAGAACAACACCGGGACAGATCTACGAGCAGTACTTC. It specifies CASRTTPGQIYEQYF.

The chain is built from TRBV4-1 and TRBJ2-7; possibly TRBD1 for D (7 bases). The germline V and J ends were trimmed by 0 bases and 3 bases, with 15 bases remaining between them. CDR3 length equals 16 residues. Germline CDR1 is MGHRA and CDR2 is YSYEKL. The CDR3 region is CASSQDGGGSFYEQYF. The CDR3 nucleotides read TGCGCCAGCAGCCAAGATGGAGGGGGCTCCTTCTACGAGCAGTACTTC.

V is TRBV4-1 and J is TRBJ1-1, with D possibly TRBD1 on 6 matching bases. Germline loops: CDR1 MGHRA, CDR2 YSYEKL. The CDR3 is 14 residues long. Trimming pared 5 bases from V and 1 base from J, leaving 11 bases between. The CDR3 DNA follows: TGCGCCAGCAGCTTAACAGGGAAGAACACTGAAGCTTTCTTT. Translation gives CASSLTGKNTEAFF.

The gene calls are TRBV7-8 and TRBJ1-3; possible D gene TRBD1, 5 bases. The CDR3 length is 17 residues. Trimming pared 6 bases from V and 7 bases from J, leaving 25 bases between. Germline CDR1 reads SGHVS; CDR2 reads FQNEAQ. CDR3 amino acids: CASSSSGGVPSRNTIYF. The DNA of the CDR3 is TGTGCCAGCAGTTCCTCGGGGGGGGTCCCAAGCAGGAACACCATATATTTT.

CDR3 loop: CASSLGTGGVGRTEAFF. The CDR3 DNA sequence: TGTGCCAGCAGCTTGGGGACAGGGGGCGTCGGAAGAACTGAAGCTTTCTTT. V gene TRBV11-3 combines with J gene TRBJ1-1; TRBD1 agrees at 12 bases. Trimming took 3 bases from V and 5 from J; bases not matched to a gene: 10. This CDR3 is 17 amino acids long. CDR1 SGHNT and CDR2 YENEEA come from the germline V gene.

This chain connects TRBV27 to TRBJ2-3, with D perhaps given as TRBD1 or TRBD2 (5 bases each). CDR1 is MNHEY and CDR2 is SMNVEV in the germline V gene (reference sequence). The CDR3 runs to 14 residues. The germline V and J ends were trimmed by 6 bases and 9 bases, with 19 bases remaining between them. The CDR3 loop reads CASSPSVGWDTQYF. The CDR3 nucleotides read TGTGCCAGCAGCCCCTCGGTAGGATGGGACACGCAGTATTTT.

The rearrangement uses TRBV12-3 or TRBV12-4 and TRBJ2-6; D gene uncertain. The germline V and J ends were trimmed by 4 bases and 12 bases, with 10 bases remaining between them. This CDR3 region has 12 residues. The CDR3 region is CASSWPSRVLTF. CDR3 bases: TGTGCCAGCAGTTGGCCGTCCCGCGTCCTGACTTTC.

V usage is TRBV9 and J usage is TRBJ1-5; D not certain. The CDR3 length is 13 residues. The germline gives CDR1 SGDLS, CDR2 YYNGEE. V was pared by 0 bases and J by 10 bases, with 11 bases between. DNA for the CDR3: TGTGCCAGCAGCGTAGGATTCATAGGCCCCCAGCATTTT. Translating gives CASSVGFIGPQHF.

The rearrangement joins TRBV5-1 to TRBJ2-7; perhaps TRBD2 as D (6 bases). The CDR3 is made up of 13 amino acids. Trimming left V 7 bases short and J 3 bases short, with 14 bases between. Germline loops: CDR1 SGHRS, CDR2 YFSETQ. The CDR3 DNA is TGCGCCAGCCGCCCTAGCGCCCACTACGAGCAGTACTTC. This encodes CASRPSAHYEQYF.

The chain is built from TRBV4-1 and TRBJ2-3, with 8 bases identical to TRBD1. V dropped 7 bases and J dropped 3; count of bases not matched to a gene: 6. In germline, CDR1 is MGHRA, CDR2 YSYEKL. This CDR3 comprises 14 residues. CDR3 in DNA: TGCGCCAGCACTGGACAGGGTGGGACAGATACGCAGTATTTT. Protein sequence: CASTGQGGTDTQYF.

This clone was counted a single time. The chain uses TRBV9 and TRBJ2-1, with D possibly being TRBD1 or TRBD2 (6 bases each). Trimming left V 1 base short and J 6 bases short, with 14 bases between. CDR1 and CDR2 (germline): SGDLS, YYNGEE. CDR3 size: 15 residues. The CDR3 region has the DNA TGTGCCAGCAGCGTATCATGGGGGGCGGGCAATGAGCAGTTCTTC. Its translation is CASSVSWGAGNEQFF. The full variable domain, rest sourced from reference TRBV9 and TRBJ2-1, is DSGVTQTPKHLITATGQRVTLRCSPRSGDLSVYWYQQSLDQGLQFLIQYYNGEERAKGNILERFSAQQFPDLHSELNLSSLELGDSALYFCASSVSWGAGNEQFFGPGTRLTVL.

CDR3 region: CSVENYYEQYF. CDR3 bases: TGCAGCGTTGAAAACTACTACGAGCAGTACTTC. The chain is built from TRBV29-1 and TRBJ2-7; D call uncertain. This CDR3 is built from 11 residues. V was shortened by 2 bases and J by 3 bases, with 5 bases between the two germline ends. Germline V lookup: CDR1 SQVTM, CDR2 ANQGSEA.

The V call is TRBV9, the J call TRBJ1-6, with a weak D call TRBD1 (5 bases). V lost 4 bases to trimming and J lost 7 bases, with 15 bases between them. The germline CDR1 and CDR2 sequences are SGDLS and YYNGEE. CDR3 length: 15 amino acids. The CDR3 DNA reads as TGTGCCAGCAGCACCCGGGACGGCGGGAATTCACCCCTCCACTTT. This gives the protein CASSTRDGGNSPLHF. The whole variable domain, filled in from reference TRBV9 and TRBJ1-6, reads DSGVTQTPKHLITATGQRVTLRCSPRSGDLSVYWYQQSLDQGLQFLIQYYNGEERAKGNILERFSAQQFPDLHSELNLSSLELGDSALYFCASSTRDGGNSPLHFGNGTRLTVT.

A single count supports this clone. J is TRBJ1-5 and V is TRBV2, with 9 positions matching TRBD1. The V gene's germline CDR1 is SNHLY and CDR2 FYNNEI. CDR3 length: 16 amino acids. V shed 5 bases, J shed 1 base, and the junction held 6 bases outside the gene matches. In nucleotides, the CDR3 is TGTGCCAGCAGTACCACAGGGGGCGCGAGCAATCAGCCCCAGCATTTT. Translating it yields CASSTTGGASNQPQHF. The variable domain in full, completed from reference TRBV2 and TRBJ1-5, reads EPEVTQTPSHQVTQMGQEVILRCVPISNHLYFYWYRQILGQKVEFLVSFYNNEISEKSEIFDDQFSVERPDGSNFTLKIRSTKLEDSAMYFCASSTTGGASNQPQHFGDGTRLSIL.

This sequence joins TRBV5-6 and TRBJ1-2; 8 nucleotides agree with TRBD1. The V segment lost 3 bases and the J segment 7 bases; nucleotides outside the gene matches: 8. This CDR3 region has 14 residues. CDR1 and CDR2 (germline): SGHDT, YYEEEE. The CDR3 here is CASSSRDRRRGYTF. CDR3 coding DNA: TGTGCCAGCAGCTCCAGGGACAGGAGGCGTGGCTACACCTTC.

In regard to this clone: The junction departs from germline at one end; a sequencing error may be responsible. The rearrangement links TRBV4-3 to TRBJ1-2; possibly TRBD1 for D (6 bases). CDR1 is LGHNA, CDR2 YSLEER, per germline. This CDR3 has 13 residues. CDR3 region: CASSQTGGYGHTF. The CDR3 nucleotides are TGCGCCAGCAGCCAGACCGGGGGCTATGGCCACACCTTC.

This chain links TRBV12-3 or TRBV12-4 with TRBJ1-1, with D uncertain. V lost 5 bases and J 4 bases, leaving 2 bases between the germline ends. The length of the CDR3 is 10 residues. The CDR3 protein is CASSPTEAFF. The DNA of the CDR3 is TGTGCCAGCAGTCCCACTGAAGCTTTCTTT.

The genes are TRBV19 and TRBJ1-2; the D gene is possibly TRBD1 (6 bases). Germline lookup yields CDR1 LNHDA and CDR2 SQIVND (reference sequence). Deletions cut 10 bases from V and 4 bases from J, with 13 bases between. There are 12 residues in the CDR3. The CDR3 coding sequence is TGTGCCAAGCCAGGGACAACCTATGGCTACACCTTC. This gives the protein CAKPGTTYGYTF.

The chain employs TRBV6-2 or TRBV6-3 and TRBJ2-5, with TRBD1 identical over 9 bases. This CDR3 has 20 residues. V shed 2 bases, J shed 2 bases, and the junction held 18 bases outside the gene matches. Germline lookup yields CDR1 MNHEY and CDR2 SVGEGT. As DNA, the CDR3 is TGTGCCAGCAGTTACAGGGGCCGCGAAGGGGACAGGGTAGATCAAGAGACCCAGTACTTC. It codes for CASSYRGREGDRVDQETQYF.

This clone is medium-sized within its sample. The V gene is TRBV18, the J gene TRBJ1-6, with 7 positions matching TRBD1. The CDR3 totals 15 residues. Germline CDR1 and CDR2: KGHSH and LQKENI. Trimming removed 0 bases from V and 9 bases from J; junction bases left unmatched: 5. This chain's CDR3 is CASSPPEGAGSPLHF. The CDR3 nucleotides read TGTGCCAGCTCACCACCCGAGGGGGCCGGTTCACCCCTCCACTTT.